The clone carrying this T cell receptor beta chain came up a few times. The antigen is unknown. Between the trimmed V and J ends, which lost 2 bases and 7 bases, there was a span of 6 bases. The length of the CDR3 is 12 residues. The germline gives CDR1 LGHNA, CDR2 YSLEER. This sample is drawn from a study of response to subunit inactivated influenza vaccine. Each CDR3 protein gets one entry after TCRdb re-called the RT-PCR reads with MiXCR. The sample records more than 600,000 distinct CDR3 sequences, roughly 20% being singletons. General observations from the study: Authors suggested seasonal influenza vaccinations each recruit few new T cells.

The TCR sequence derives from a man aged 50-60 years who received an inactivated influenza vaccine. The input for sequencing was PBMCs from blood, taken around 5 days after vaccination. The chain joins TRBV4-3 to TRBJ2-1; no clear D. The CDR3 region is CASSQRKNEQFF. Here the CDR3 DNA reads TGCGCCAGCAGCCAAAGAAAAAATGAGCAGTTCTTC.